Reported below is one TCR beta chain. This sample stems from a study of cytotoxic CD8 clonotypes in ibrutinib-treated CLL. Per germline, CDR1 LNHDA and CDR2 SQIVND (reference sequence). The CDR3 consists of 11 residues. V dropped 8 bases and J dropped 7 bases, with 9 bases sitting between them. Measured with immunoSEQ multiplex PCR; TCRdb has only the in-frame clones, and not every one. Seen here are under 300,000 clones, under 75% observed once, and the top ten hold just over 15%. This sequence joins TRBV19 and TRBJ2-1; D gene uncertain. The receptor was isolated from a human donor with chronic lymphocytic leukemia. The sample was PBMCs, taken after 24 months of ibrutinib treatment. The chain's CDR3 is CASGTRNEQFF. CDR3 DNA sequence: TGTGCCAGTGGTACTCGGAATGAGCAGTTCTTC. Full variable domain (missing parts from reference TRBV19 and TRBJ2-1): DGGITQSPKYLFRKEGQNVTLSCEQNLNHDAMYWYRQDPGQGLRLIYYSQIVNDFQKGDIAEGYSVSREKKESFPLTVTSAQKNPTAFYLCASGTRNEQFFGPGTRLTVL.